Shown below are 10 T cell receptor beta chains from a single sample sequenced in a study of blood T cell repertoires in COVID-19 (dated by TCRdb to 2019 to 2021). Library construction relied on the immunoSEQ multiplex PCR assay. TCRdb retrieved this table from immuneACCESS and kept in-frame rearrangements only. Not all clones are present; in checked studies, unresolved V genes account for under half, and no reason is known for the remainder. A total of roughly 190,000 clones appear in this sample, about 86% of them only once. The ten largest make up 2.5% to 3.5% of the sample. The source material was peripheral blood. These receptors originate from a man aged 45 to 65 with active or convalescent COVID-19.

The rearrangement joins TRBV7-9 to TRBJ2-3, with 10 bases that match TRBD2. The CDR3 has 16 residues. The ends lost 7 bases at V and 2 bases at J; junction bases unmatched: 9. The germline CDR1 and CDR2 sequences are SEHNR and FQNEAQ (reference sequence). The CDR3 DNA reads TGTGCCAGCAACCAATTAGCGGGAGGATACACAGATACGCAGTATTTT. Protein product: CASNQLAGGYTDTQYF. The full variable domain, with the rest looked up from reference TRBV7-9 and TRBJ2-3, is DTGVSQNPRHKITKRGQNVTFRCDPISEHNRLYWYRQTLGQGPEFLTYFQNEAQLEKSRLLSDRFSAERPKGSFSTLEIQRTEQGDSAMYLCASNQLAGGYTDTQYFGPGTRLTVL.

The chain uses TRBV30 and TRBJ2-1, with 10 bases aligning to TRBD2. The CDR3 is made up of 13 amino acids. Per germline, CDR1 GTSNPN and CDR2 SVGIG (reference sequence). With V trimmed by 5 bases and J by 5 bases, 3 bases remained unmatched. CDR3 sequence (DNA): TGTGCCTGGTGGGGACTAGCGAACAATGAGCAGTTCTTC. Protein: CAWWGLANNEQFF.

The rearrangement links TRBV29-1 to TRBJ2-7; perhaps TRBD1 as D (5 bases). The germline V gene has CDR1 SQVTM and CDR2 ANQGSEA. V lost 3 bases and J lost 5, with 14 bases in between. The CDR3 sequence is 13 residues long. The CDR3: CSVDGASYHEQYF. The DNA for the CDR3 is TGCAGCGTTGATGGGGCTAGTTACCACGAGCAGTACTTC.

The chain is built from TRBV19 and TRBJ1-4; D is possibly TRBD1 (5 bases). The CDR3 contains 13 residues. The germline V gene encodes CDR1 LNHDA and CDR2 SQIVND (reference sequence). V was pared by 7 bases and J by 3 bases, with 9 bases between. CDR3 nucleotide sequence: TGTGCCAGTATGCGCAGGGCTAATGAAAAACTGTTTTTT. Amino acid sequence: CASMRRANEKLFF. Based on the CDR3 plus reference TRBV19 and TRBJ1-4, the full variable domain is DGGITQSPKYLFRKEGQNVTLSCEQNLNHDAMYWYRQDPGQGLRLIYYSQIVNDFQKGDIAEGYSVSREKKESFPLTVTSAQKNPTAFYLCASMRRANEKLFFGSGTQLSVL.

This chain joins TRBV19 and TRBJ1-1, with 12 bases lining up with TRBD1. The junction had 8 bases not matched to a gene; V was cut back by 7 bases and J by 2 bases. Germline-derived CDR1 and CDR2 are LNHDA and SQIVND (reference sequence). This CDR3 is 16 amino acids long. Written as DNA, the CDR3 is TGTGCCAGTATTTTAGGGACAGGGGGCGTCAACACTGAAGCTTTCTTT. It yields the protein CASILGTGGVNTEAFF.

V is TRBV5-1 and J is TRBJ2-7; 10 bases map to TRBD1. This CDR3 spans 15 amino acids. J was trimmed by 4 bases and V by 0 bases; bases with no gene match: 4. The V gene's germline CDR1 is SGHRS and CDR2 YFSETQ. CDR3 loop: CASSLGQGAVYEQYF. CDR3 DNA: TGCGCCAGCAGCTTGGGACAGGGGGCGGTGTACGAGCAGTACTTC.

This clone was detected only a few times. The V call is TRBV19, the J call TRBJ2-1; a weak D match, TRBD2 (5 bases). The CDR3 has 13 residues. Germline V CDR1 and CDR2: LNHDA, SQIVND (reference sequence). V lost 3 bases to trimming and J lost 6 bases, with 9 bases between them. The CDR3 DNA follows: TGTGCCAGTAGTATGGACTGGGGCAATGAGCAGTTCTTC. Translated: CASSMDWGNEQFF.

The chain is built from TRBV5-1 and TRBJ2-1; TRBD2 might be the D (5 bases). V gave up 6 bases and J gave up 6 bases, with 16 bases separating them. CDR1 and CDR2 from the germline V gene are SGHRS and YFSETQ. The CDR3 has 14 residues. The CDR3 region is CASTVGLPRNEQFF. CDR3 nucleotide sequence: TGCGCCAGCACAGTCGGACTGCCCCGCAATGAGCAGTTCTTC.

The chain carries TRBV18 and TRBJ2-7, with D possibly being TRBD1 (6 bases). Trimming cost V 2 bases and J 2 bases, with 13 bases left between them. CDR1 and CDR2 (germline): KGHSH, LQKENI. This CDR3 spans 15 amino acids. The CDR3 loop reads CASSPGTRGPYEQYF. In DNA, the CDR3 is TGTGCCAGCTCACCAGGTACCAGGGGCCCCTACGAGCAGTACTTC. Full variable domain (missing parts from reference TRBV18 and TRBJ2-7): NAGVMQNPRHLVRRRGQEARLRCSPMKGHSHVYWYRQLPEEGLKFMVYLQKENIIDESGMPKERFSAEFPKEGPSILRIQQVVRGDSAAYFCASSPGTRGPYEQYFGPGTRLTVT.

The CDR3: CASSRPDSWTIYF. CDR3 sequence (DNA): TGTGCCAGTAGTAGACCGGACAGTTGGACCATATATTTT. The chain has TRBV19 and TRBJ1-3; D is possibly TRBD1 (6 bases). This CDR3 region has 13 residues. Germline assignment: CDR1 LNHDA and CDR2 SQIVND (reference sequence). Between the trimmed V and J ends, which lost 4 bases and 10 bases, there was a span of 14 bases.